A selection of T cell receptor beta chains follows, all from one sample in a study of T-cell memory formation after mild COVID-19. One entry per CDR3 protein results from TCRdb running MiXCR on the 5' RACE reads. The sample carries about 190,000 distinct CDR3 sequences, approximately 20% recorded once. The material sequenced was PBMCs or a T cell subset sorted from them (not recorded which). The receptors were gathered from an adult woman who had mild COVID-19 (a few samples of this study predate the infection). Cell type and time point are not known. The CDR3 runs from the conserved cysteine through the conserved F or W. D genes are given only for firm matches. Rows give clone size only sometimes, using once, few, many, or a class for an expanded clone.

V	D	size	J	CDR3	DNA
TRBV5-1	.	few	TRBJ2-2	CASRGTMGVDTGELFF	TGCGCCAGCAGGGGAACGATGGGAGTTGACACCGGGGAGCTGTTTTTT
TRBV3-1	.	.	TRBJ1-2	CASTRQGEGYTF	TGTGCCAGTACCCGGCAGGGAGAAGGCTACACCTTC
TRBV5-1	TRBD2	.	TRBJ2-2	CASSTSGDTGELFF	TGCGCCAGCAGCACCAGCGGGGACACCGGGGAGCTGTTTTTT
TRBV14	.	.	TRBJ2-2	CASSQEGYTGELFF	TGTGCCAGCAGCCAAGAAGGGTACACCGGGGAGCTGTTTTTT
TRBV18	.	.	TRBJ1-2	CASSDGQIYGYTF	TGTGCCAGCTCTGACGGACAGATCTATGGCTACACCTTC
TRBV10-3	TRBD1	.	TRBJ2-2	CAITLTGGNTGELFF	TGTGCCATCACCCTGACAGGGGGGAACACCGGGGAGCTGTTTTTT
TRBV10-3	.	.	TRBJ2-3	CATTPGDGARDTQYF	TGTGCCACGACTCCGGGTGATGGCGCGCGGGATACGCAGTATTTT
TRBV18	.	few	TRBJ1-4	CASSPQGIREKLFF	TGTGCCAGCTCACCACAGGGTATACGAGAAAAACTGTTTTTT
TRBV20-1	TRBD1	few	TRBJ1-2	CSARGPGQGPYGYTF	TGCAGTGCTAGAGGGCCGGGACAGGGCCCTTATGGCTACACCTTC
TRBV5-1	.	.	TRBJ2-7	CASSLGTEGGEQYF	TGCGCCAGCAGCCTAGGGACAGAAGGAGGGGAGCAGTACTTC
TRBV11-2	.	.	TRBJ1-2	CASSLSPGGYTF	TGTGCCAGCAGCTTAAGTCCTGGTGGCTACACCTTC
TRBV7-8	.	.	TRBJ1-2	CASSLPARAGYTF	TGTGCCAGCAGCCTCCCGGCGAGGGCGGGCTACACCTTC
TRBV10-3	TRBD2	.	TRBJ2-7	CATTSGSSYEQYF	TGTGCCACGACTAGCGGGAGCTCCTACGAGCAGTACTTC
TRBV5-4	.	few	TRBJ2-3	CASSPGGGARFTDTQYF	TGTGCCAGCAGCCCCGGAGGGGGGGCGCGTTTCACAGATACGCAGTATTTT
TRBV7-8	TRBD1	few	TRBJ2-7	CASSSDRGQGTRYEQYF	TGTGCCAGCAGCTCGGACAGGGGCCAAGGAACTCGGTACGAGCAGTACTTC
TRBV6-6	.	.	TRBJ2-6	CASRPSIETGANVLTF	TGTGCCAGCAGGCCGTCCATCGAAACTGGGGCCAACGTCCTGACTTTC
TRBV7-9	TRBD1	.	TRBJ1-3	CASSPTGDTIYF	TGTGCCAGCAGCCCCACAGGGGACACCATATATTTT
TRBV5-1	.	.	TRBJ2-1	CDSSLGARNEQFF	TGCGACAGCAGCTTGGGGGCCCGCAATGAGCAGTTCTTC
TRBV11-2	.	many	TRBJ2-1	CASTLFDRGDEQFF	TGTGCCAGCACCCTCTTCGATCGAGGGGATGAGCAGTTCTTC
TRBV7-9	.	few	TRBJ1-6	CASSLDPQTPLHF	TGTGCCAGCAGCTTAGACCCTCAGACACCCCTCCACTTT
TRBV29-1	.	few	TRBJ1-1	CSVVGAAGEAFF	TGCAGCGTTGTGGGGGCAGCAGGGGAAGCTTTCTTT
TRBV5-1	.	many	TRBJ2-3	CASSLSVSTDTQYF	TGCGCCAGCAGCTTGAGCGTGAGCACAGATACGCAGTATTTT
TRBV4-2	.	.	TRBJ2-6	CASSQLGARGSGANVLTF	TGTGCCAGCAGCCAGCTGGGGGCCCGGGGTTCTGGGGCCAACGTCCTGACTTTC
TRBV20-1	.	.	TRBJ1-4	CSAVPRAAKLFF	TGCAGTGCCGTCCCTAGGGCGGCAAAACTGTTTTTT
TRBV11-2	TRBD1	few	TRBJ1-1	CASSSQRQGGTEAFF	TGTGCCAGCAGCTCGCAGCGACAGGGTGGCACTGAAGCTTTCTTT
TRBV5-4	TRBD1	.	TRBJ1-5	CASSSQGDNQPQHF	TGTGCCAGCAGCTCACAGGGGGACAATCAGCCCCAGCATTTT
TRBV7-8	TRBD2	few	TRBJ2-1	CASSKGTSGYNEQFF	TGTGCCAGCAGCAAGGGGACTAGCGGGTACAATGAGCAGTTCTTC
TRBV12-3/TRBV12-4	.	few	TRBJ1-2	CASTRNYGYTF	TGTGCCAGCACCAGAAACTATGGCTACACCTTC
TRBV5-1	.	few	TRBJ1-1	CASSLAGGPTEAFF	TGCGCCAGCAGCTTGGCCGGAGGGCCCACTGAAGCTTTCTTT
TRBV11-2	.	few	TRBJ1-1	CASSLGVGEAFF	TGTGCCAGCAGCTTAGGGGTCGGCGAAGCTTTCTTT
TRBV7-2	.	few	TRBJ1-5	CASSSDPGGQPQHF	TGTGCCAGCAGCTCCGACCCCGGAGGTCAGCCCCAGCATTTT
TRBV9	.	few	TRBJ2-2	CASSAYRDITGELFF	TGTGCCAGCAGCGCCTACAGGGATATCACCGGGGAGCTGTTTTTT
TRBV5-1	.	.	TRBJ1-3	CASSFGPSLGSSGNTIYF	TGCGCCAGCAGCTTCGGTCCTTCCCTGGGTAGCTCTGGAAACACCATATATTTT
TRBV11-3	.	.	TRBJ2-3	CASSFSGENTDTKYF	TGTGCCAGCAGCTTCAGCGGCGAGAACACAGATACGAAGTATTTT
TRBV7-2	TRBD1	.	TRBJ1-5	CASSFHTGGVSNQPQHF	TGTGCCAGCAGCTTCCACACAGGGGGCGTAAGCAATCAGCCCCAGCATTTT
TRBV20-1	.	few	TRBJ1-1	CSASRSYTGGTEAFF	TGCAGTGCTAGCAGGTCCTATACTGGGGGCACTGAAGCTTTCTTT
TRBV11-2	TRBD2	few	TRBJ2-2	CASSLDYRAGSGELFF	TGTGCCAGCAGCTTAGATTATAGAGCGGGATCCGGGGAGCTGTTTTTT
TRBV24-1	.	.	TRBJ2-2	CATSDLPNTGELFF	TGTGCCACCAGTGATTTGCCCAACACCGGGGAGCTGTTTTTT
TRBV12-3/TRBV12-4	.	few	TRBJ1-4	CASSFRKGKGEKLFF	TGTGCCAGCAGTTTTCGCAAGGGGAAGGGGGAAAAACTGTTTTTT
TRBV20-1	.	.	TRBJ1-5	CSARAPTVQPQHF	TGCAGTGCTAGAGCCCCCACGGTCCAGCCCCAGCATTTT
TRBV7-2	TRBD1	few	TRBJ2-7	CASSVYRGEQYF	TGTGCCAGCAGCGTGTACAGGGGCGAGCAGTACTTC
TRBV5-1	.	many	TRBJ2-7	CASSLAGDYYEQYF	TGCGCCAGCAGCTTGGCCGGGGATTACTACGAGCAGTACTTC
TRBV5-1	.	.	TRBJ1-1	CASSVTGSNTEAFF	TGCGCCAGCAGTGTGACAGGCTCGAACACTGAAGCTTTCTTT
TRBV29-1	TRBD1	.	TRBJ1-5	CSVAGQSNQPQHF	TGCAGCGTTGCGGGACAGAGCAATCAGCCCCAGCATTTT
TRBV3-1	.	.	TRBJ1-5	CASSQGYQPQHF	TGTGCCAGCAGCCAAGGATACCAGCCCCAGCATTTT
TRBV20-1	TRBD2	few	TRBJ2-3	CSAGGGRARGDTQYF	TGCAGTGCTGGTGGAGGGAGGGCCCGGGGAGATACGCAGTATTTT
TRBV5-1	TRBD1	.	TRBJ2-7	CASSLIPDRDEQYF	TGCGCCAGCAGCTTAATACCTGACAGGGACGAGCAGTACTTC
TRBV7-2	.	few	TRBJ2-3	CASSLRGGDSLTTDTQYF	TGTGCCAGCAGCTTAAGAGGGGGGGACAGTTTAACCACAGATACGCAGTATTTT
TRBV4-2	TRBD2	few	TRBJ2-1	CASSQEATSGRYEQFF	TGTGCCAGCAGCCAAGAGGCGACTAGCGGGAGGTATGAGCAGTTCTTC
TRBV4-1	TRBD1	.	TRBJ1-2	CASSQDYPRDRAGYTF	TGCGCCAGCAGCCAAGATTACCCCCGGGACAGGGCTGGCTACACCTTC
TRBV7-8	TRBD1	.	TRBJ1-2	CASSQWDRVTYGYTF	TGTGCCAGCAGCCAATGGGACAGGGTGACCTATGGCTACACCTTC
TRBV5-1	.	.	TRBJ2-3	CASSLVGRSSTDTQYF	TGCGCCAGCAGCTTGGTTGGGCGCTCTAGCACAGATACGCAGTATTTT
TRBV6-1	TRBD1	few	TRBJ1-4	CASLRDRGREKLFF	TGTGCCAGCCTAAGGGACAGGGGGCGTGAAAAACTGTTTTTT
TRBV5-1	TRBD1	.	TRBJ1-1	CASTGQGNTEAFF	TGCGCCAGCACCGGACAGGGGAACACTGAAGCTTTCTTT
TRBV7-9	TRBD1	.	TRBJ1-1	CASSLSTGAITEAFF	TGTGCCAGCAGCTTATCTACAGGGGCGATCACTGAAGCTTTCTTT